This T cell receptor (beta chain) emerged from a study of cytomegalovirus exposure and HLA in healthy donors. Study information: The same platform was used for the 120 or so validation repertoires as for the 650 to 700 first-cohort repertoires, as reported in a later analysis. The study, taken as a whole, reports: The study labeled 164 TCR beta chains cytomegalovirus-associated.

Generated by immunoSEQ multiplex PCR, the TCRdb table keeps only in-frame clones and is missing some. The table has more than 200,000 clones, roughly 87% seen once. This clone was seen just once. Its antigen is not identified. The V gene's germline CDR1 is SGHNT and CDR2 YENEEA. Trimming took 3 bases from V and 6 from J; bases not matched to a gene: 5. The CDR3 is 15 amino acids. The receptor's source is a woman aged 30 to 39 in good health and CMV-seronegative. The chain has TRBV11-3 and TRBJ2-1; 10 bases are shared with TRBD1. The specimen sequenced was PBMCs. In DNA form, the CDR3 reads TGTGCCAGCAGCTTCCGGACAGGGGGGACCAATGAGCAGTTCTTC. Translated, it gives CASSFRTGGTNEQFF.